One and the same sample provided the 31 T cell receptor beta chains below, sequenced in a study of blood T cells in healthy people across ages. Alongside a J-beta primer mix, a sample-barcoded 5' primer served in a second PCR lasting about 6 to 11 cycles. Each CDR3 protein is one row after TCRdb ran MiXCR on the 5' RACE reads. Of around 500,000 distinct CDR3 sequences in the sample, around half were seen once. The sample was blood. The receptor set was obtained from a man aged 80 or over in good health.

This clonotype was counted many times. The chain recombines TRBV6-5 with TRBJ1-5; the D is unclear. Germline V gene lookup returns CDR1 MNHEY and CDR2 SVGAGI. The CDR3 is 12 residues long. V lost 6 bases to trimming and J lost 6 bases, with 9 bases between them. The CDR3 coding sequence is TGTGCCAGCAGCCGAGCAGGTCAGCCCCAGCATTTT. Translation gives CASSRAGQPQHF.

The V gene is TRBV20-1, the J gene TRBJ2-7, with 9 bases lining up with TRBD2. The germline V gene encodes CDR1 DFQATT and CDR2 SNEGSKA (reference sequence). With 1 base clipped from V and 1 base from J, the junction kept 8 bases outside the gene matches. This CDR3 region has 16 residues. The CDR3 DNA reads as TGCAGTGCTAGAGGCCTAGCGGGGAGAAGATCCTACGAGCAGTACTTC. It yields the protein CSARGLAGRRSYEQYF.

This chain uses TRBV20-1 with TRBJ1-6; 7 bases fit TRBD1. This CDR3 has 14 residues. CDR1 DFQATT and CDR2 SNEGSKA come from the germline V gene (reference sequence). Trimming at V came to 1 base and at J to 6 bases, leaving 3 bases not matched to a gene. The CDR3 is CSARAGTANSPLHF. In nucleotides, the CDR3 is TGCAGTGCTAGAGCCGGGACAGCTAATTCACCCCTCCACTTT.

This clonotype was detected only a few times. The chain joins TRBV7-2 to TRBJ2-4, with D perhaps given as TRBD1 or TRBD2 (6 bases each). CDR3 length: 15 residues. Trimming pared 5 bases from V and 1 base from J, leaving 12 bases between. Per the germline V gene, CDR1 is SGHTA and CDR2 is FQGNSA. The CDR3 DNA reads TGTGCCAGCAGCACGAGAGGGGGGGCCAAAAACATTCAGTACTTC. This encodes CASSTRGGAKNIQYF.

This clonotype appeared a few times. The genes are TRBV28 and TRBJ1-2; D gene unclear. With 1 base removed from V and 4 bases from J, the gap between germline ends came to 22 bases. This CDR3 has 18 amino acids. Germline lookup yields CDR1 MDHEN and CDR2 SYDVKM. The CDR3 bases are TGTGCCAGCAGTTTATCCGCCCGCGTAGGGATCGCGGGCTATGGCTACACCTTC. Amino acid sequence: CASSLSARVGIAGYGYTF.

The chain is built from TRBV20-1 and TRBJ2-3, with 8 bases aligning to TRBD2. This CDR3 has 16 residues. Germline lookup yields CDR1 DFQATT and CDR2 SNEGSKA (reference sequence). CDR3 nucleotides: TGCAGCTCACCCCTCCCCGCGGGAGGCCGGGGAGATACGCAGTATTTT. Its translation: CSSPLPAGGRGDTQYF.

The chain recombines TRBV20-1 with TRBJ1-1; D call uncertain. V was cut by 1 base and J by 1 base, with 16 bases left in between. Germline V gene sequence: CDR1 DFQATT, CDR2 SNEGSKA (reference sequence). The CDR3 is 16 amino acids. The DNA of the CDR3 is TGCAGTGCTAGAGTGGCGACCCCAGGTTCGAACACTGAAGCTTTCTTT. Its translation is CSARVATPGSNTEAFF.

There are a few counts of this clonotype. The chain links TRBV7-3 to TRBJ2-1, with D tentatively TRBD2 (5 bases). CDR3 length: 14 amino acids. The V and J ends lost 3 bases and 7 bases respectively, with 13 bases between them. CDR1 and CDR2 from the germline V gene are SGHTA and FQGTGA. CDR3 protein: CASSFGLALNEQFF. CDR3 sequence (DNA): TGTGCCAGCAGCTTTGGGCTAGCCCTGAATGAGCAGTTCTTC.

The gene calls are TRBV25-1 and TRBJ2-3, with D unclear. CDR3 length equals 16 residues. Germline CDR1 and CDR2: MGHDK and SYGVNS. V was trimmed by 4 bases and J by 1 base, leaving 15 bases between them. The CDR3 region is CASSGPWSSGTDTQYF. The CDR3, as DNA: TGTGCCAGCAGTGGACCGTGGTCCTCTGGCACAGATACGCAGTATTTT.

This clonotype was observed at least ten times. This sequence joins TRBV6-6 and TRBJ2-1; a weak D match, TRBD1 (6 bases). The V gene's germline CDR1 is MNHNY and CDR2 SVGAGI (reference sequence). This CDR3 has 12 amino acids. V gave up 6 bases and J gave up 9 bases, with 12 bases separating them. The CDR3 bases are TGTGCCAGCAGGCGGACAGCCGCTGAGCAGTTCTTC. This gives the protein CASRRTAAEQFF.

The rearrangement links TRBV7-2 to TRBJ2-2; maybe TRBD1 (6 bases). Trimming cost V 6 bases and J 4 bases, with 9 bases left between them. Per the germline V gene, CDR1 is SGHTA and CDR2 is FQGNSA. The CDR3 spans 13 residues. CDR3 DNA sequence: TGTGCCAGCAGGTTGGGGGCCACCGGGGAGCTGTTTTTT. It codes for CASRLGATGELFF.

The chain joins TRBV20-1 to TRBJ1-4, with D possibly TRBD1 on 5 matching bases. The length of the CDR3 is 13 residues. The ends were cut back, 5 bases at V and 0 bases at J, with 7 bases in the middle. Germline values: CDR1 DFQATT, CDR2 SNEGSKA (reference sequence). CDR3 DNA: TGCAGTGCTTGGGGGGCAACTAATGAAAAACTGTTTTTT. Translation gives CSAWGATNEKLFF.

V and J are TRBV20-1 and TRBJ1-1; 10 bases are shared with TRBD1. The CDR3 totals 15 residues. Germline loops: CDR1 DFQATT, CDR2 SNEGSKA (reference sequence). The V gene end was trimmed by 1 base and the J gene end by 3 bases; junction bases not matched to a gene: 5. In DNA, the CDR3 is TGCAGTGCTAGAGCTCCAGGGACAGGGGACACTGAAGCTTTCTTT. This encodes CSARAPGTGDTEAFF.

The sample holds one count of this clonotype. The J gene is TRBJ1-5, the V gene TRBV19, with 12 bases fitting TRBD1. After removal of 3 bases from V and 4 bases from J, the junction contained 4 bases not matched to a gene. Germline loops: CDR1 LNHDA, CDR2 SQIVND (reference sequence). The length of the CDR3 is 16 residues. CDR3 region: CASSIPGQGANQPQHF. CDR3 DNA sequence: TGTGCCAGTAGTATCCCGGGACAGGGGGCGAATCAGCCCCAGCATTTT. Using reference TRBV19 and TRBJ1-5 for the parts outside the CDR3, the full variable domain is DGGITQSPKYLFRKEGQNVTLSCEQNLNHDAMYWYRQDPGQGLRLIYYSQIVNDFQKGDIAEGYSVSREKKESFPLTVTSAQKNPTAFYLCASSIPGQGANQPQHFGDGTRLSIL.

The chain is built from TRBV2 and TRBJ1-5; D is undetermined. The CDR3 runs to 15 residues. The V end lost 6 bases, the J end lost 0 bases, and 12 bases lay between the germline ends. Germline CDR1 and CDR2: SNHLY and FYNNEI. CDR3 amino acids: CASRDSGYSNQPQHF. CDR3 nucleotides: TGTGCCAGCAGGGACTCAGGATATAGCAATCAGCCCCAGCATTTT.

The chain couples TRBV2 to TRBJ2-1, with 7 nucleotides matching TRBD1. After removal of 9 bases from V and 10 bases from J, the junction contained 6 bases not matched to a gene. Germline-derived CDR1 and CDR2 are SNHLY and FYNNEI. The CDR3 runs 11 residues. The CDR3 loop is CASRQGYEQFF. CDR3 in DNA: TGTGCCAGTAGACAGGGCTACGAGCAGTTCTTC. Complete variable domain (other parts from reference TRBV2 and TRBJ2-1): EPEVTQTPSHQVTQMGQEVILRCVPISNHLYFYWYRQILGQKVEFLVSFYNNEISEKSEIFDDQFSVERPDGSNFTLKIRSTKLEDSAMYFCASRQGYEQFFGPGTRLTVL.

A note on this clonotype: At one of its ends the junction is not consistent with the germline gene, which may arise from a read error. The chain has TRBV6-5 and TRBJ2-7; no clear D. Per the germline V gene, CDR1 is MNHEY and CDR2 is SVGAGI. The CDR3 consists of 14 residues. In nucleotides, the CDR3 is TGTGCCAGCAGTGATTTTCGGCTGGGCTACAAGCAGTACTTC. The encoded protein is CASSDFRLGYKQYF.

The rearrangement uses TRBV5-4 and TRBJ2-5; D may be TRBD2 (6 bases). The CDR3 loop spans 12 amino acids. Germline V gene sequence: CDR1 SGHNT, CDR2 YYREEE (reference sequence). Trimming shortened V by 0 bases and J by 13 bases, and 13 bases separated the two germline ends. DNA of the CDR3: TGTGCCAGCAGCTTGGACCGGGAGACGCGGTACTTC. Its translation is CASSLDRETRYF.

The V and J genes are TRBV18 and TRBJ2-3, with D possibly TRBD1 on 6 matching bases. The CDR3 runs to 16 residues. Trimming left V 3 bases short and J 2 bases short, with 15 bases between. Germline CDR1 and CDR2: KGHSH and LQKENI. Here the CDR3 DNA reads TGTGCCAGCTCACCGAGCTTTAGGACAGCCACAGATACGCAGTATTTT. Encoded protein: CASSPSFRTATDTQYF.

This clonotype has just a few counts. This chain uses TRBV3-1 with TRBJ2-7; D may correspond to TRBD1 or TRBD2 (5 bases each). This CDR3 is built from 13 residues. V lost 6 bases and J 0 bases, leaving 9 bases between the germline ends. Germline loops: CDR1 LGHDT, CDR2 YNNKEL (reference sequence). The CDR3 DNA is TGTGCCAGCAGGGCCGGGACCTCCTACGAGCAGTACTTC. Translation gives CASRAGTSYEQYF.

This clonotype has more than one count but fewer than ten. The V call is TRBV29-1, the J call TRBJ2-5; D is ambiguous. The CDR3 has 14 residues. V shed 7 bases and J shed 2 bases, with 17 bases lying between them. Germline loops: CDR1 SQVTM, CDR2 ANQGSEA. The CDR3 nucleotides are TGCAGCGCCCCGGACCAGACCTTACAAGAGACCCAGTACTTC. Amino acids: CSAPDQTLQETQYF. Together with reference TRBV29-1 and TRBJ2-5, the CDR3 gives the full variable domain: SAVISQKPSRDICQRGTSLTIQCQVDSQVTMMFWYRQQPGQSLTLIATANQGSEATYESGFVIDKFPISRPNLTFSTLTVSNMSPEDSSIYLCSAPDQTLQETQYFGPGTRLLVL.

This clonotype appeared a single time. A much larger clone differs by one base, so this may be a read error. The rearrangement uses TRBV10-3 and TRBJ2-5, with D uncertain. This CDR3 is 14 amino acids long. Germline CDR1 is ENHRY and CDR2 is SYGVKD. The CDR3 DNA reads as TGTGTCATCAGTGAGTCAATGGGGTTAGAGACCCAGTACTTC. As protein: CVISESMGLETQYF.

Regarding this clonotype: An end of the junction does not agree with germline; a read error may underlie this. The chain couples TRBV6-5 to TRBJ2-4, with D possibly matching TRBD1 (6 bases). The closer fit of TRBJ2-7 to the DNA end suggests the J call may be wrong. Germline assignment: CDR1 MNHEY and CDR2 SVGAGI. The CDR3 runs to 14 residues. Here the CDR3 DNA reads TGTGTCAGCAGTTACTCGGACAGTTCCTACGAGCAGTACTTC. This sequence encodes CVSSYSDSSYEQYF.

The chain combines TRBV11-1 with TRBJ2-7; D is unresolved. The J call may be wrong; the DNA end is better matched by TRBJ2-5. The CDR3 is 14 amino acids. Germline V gene sequence: CDR1 SGHAT, CDR2 FQDESV (reference sequence). In nucleotides, the CDR3 is TGTGCCAGCAGCTTAAAGAGAAGGTTGGAGACCCAGTACTTC. Translating gives CASSLKRRLETQYF.

In this sample, this clonotype turned up a few times. V usage is TRBV21-1 and J usage is TRBJ2-5; TRBD2 is taken as the D call from the table, unchecked against the DNA. TRBV21-1 is given as a pseudogene. This CDR3 has 15 residues. CDR3 protein: CASSKEVDSQETQYF. DNA for the CDR3: TGTGCCAGCAGCAAAGAGGTGGACTCCCAAGAGACCCAGTACTTC.

The chain uses TRBV29-1 and TRBJ2-1, with D uncertain. CDR1 is SQVTM, CDR2 ANQGSEA, per germline. This CDR3 region has 13 residues. The V end was cut by 7 bases, the J end by 0 bases, with 10 bases between. This CDR3 is CSADDSSYNEQFF. The CDR3 nucleotides read TGCAGCGCGGATGATAGCTCCTACAATGAGCAGTTCTTC.

For this clonotype: Germline and junction disagree at one end, which may indicate a read error. The gene calls are TRBV20-1 and TRBJ1-6; D uncertain. The germline gives CDR1 DFQATT, CDR2 SNEGSKA (reference sequence). The CDR3 runs to 17 residues. DNA of the CDR3: TGCAGTGCTAGAGATTTGAGCTCGAGCTCCTATAATTCACCCCTTCACTTT. Amino acid sequence: CSARDLSSSSYNSPLHF.

The genes are TRBV9 and TRBJ2-1; 10 bases line up with TRBD1. V trimming: 0 bases; J trimming: 4 bases; junction bases outside the gene matches: 16. In germline, CDR1 is SGDLS, CDR2 YYNGEE. The CDR3 consists of 20 residues. The chain's CDR3 is CASSVGGGTGARRAYNEQFF. The CDR3 nucleotides are TGTGCCAGCAGCGTAGGCGGGGGGACAGGGGCCCGGAGGGCATACAATGAGCAGTTCTTC.

A few counts support this clonotype. This chain connects TRBV29-1 to TRBJ2-3; possible D gene TRBD1, 6 bases. The CDR3 has 15 amino acids. The V end was cut by 6 bases, the J end by 6 bases, with 22 bases between. Per the germline V gene, CDR1 is SQVTM and CDR2 is ANQGSEA. CDR3 in amino acids: CSVRDPGDGLDTQYF. The CDR3 DNA follows: TGCAGCGTCCGGGACCCAGGGGACGGATTGGATACGCAGTATTTT.

The chain is built from TRBV12-3 or TRBV12-4 and TRBJ2-4, with TRBD2 matching over 14 bases. V shed 4 bases, J shed 13 bases, and the junction held 18 bases outside the gene matches. The CDR3 contains 18 residues. This CDR3 is CASSSTLGLAGVSGEQYF. The DNA for the CDR3 is TGTGCCAGCAGTTCAACCCTGGGACTAGCGGGAGTTTCTGGGGAGCAGTACTTC.

In DNA form, the CDR3 reads TGTGCCAGCAGTCCACAGGGTCTTCCCAATCAGCCCCAGCATTTT. Translating it yields CASSPQGLPNQPQHF. The V call is TRBV6-6, the J call TRBJ1-5; possible D gene TRBD1, 6 bases. Trimming stripped 5 bases from V and 3 bases from J, with 14 bases between. This CDR3 contains 15 residues. The germline gives CDR1 MNHNY, CDR2 SVGAGI (reference sequence).